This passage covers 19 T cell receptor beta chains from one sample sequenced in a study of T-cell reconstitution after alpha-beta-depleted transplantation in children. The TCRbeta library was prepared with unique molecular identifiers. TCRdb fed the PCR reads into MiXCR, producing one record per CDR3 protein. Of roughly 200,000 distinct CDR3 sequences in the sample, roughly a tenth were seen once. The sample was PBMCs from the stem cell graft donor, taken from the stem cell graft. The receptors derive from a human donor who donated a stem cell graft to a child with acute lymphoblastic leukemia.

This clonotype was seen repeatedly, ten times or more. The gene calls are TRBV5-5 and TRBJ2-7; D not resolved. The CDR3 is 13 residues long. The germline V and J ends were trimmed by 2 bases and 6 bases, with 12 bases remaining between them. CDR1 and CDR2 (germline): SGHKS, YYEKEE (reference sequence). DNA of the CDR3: TGTGCCAGCAGCTTTTTAGCAAATGGCGAGCAGTACTTC. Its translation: CASSFLANGEQYF.

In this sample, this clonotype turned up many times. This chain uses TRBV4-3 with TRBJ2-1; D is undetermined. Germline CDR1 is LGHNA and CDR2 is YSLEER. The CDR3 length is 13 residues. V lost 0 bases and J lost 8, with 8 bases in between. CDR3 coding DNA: TGCGCCAGCAGCCAAGATCAGGTCGATGAGCAGTTCTTC. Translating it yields CASSQDQVDEQFF.

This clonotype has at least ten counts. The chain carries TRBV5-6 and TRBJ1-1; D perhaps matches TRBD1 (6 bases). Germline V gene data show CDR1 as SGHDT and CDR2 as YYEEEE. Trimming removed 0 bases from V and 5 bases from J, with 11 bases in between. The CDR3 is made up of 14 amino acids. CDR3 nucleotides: TGTGCCAGCAGCTTGGCAGGGGTGGAAACTGAAGCTTTCTTT. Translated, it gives CASSLAGVETEAFF.

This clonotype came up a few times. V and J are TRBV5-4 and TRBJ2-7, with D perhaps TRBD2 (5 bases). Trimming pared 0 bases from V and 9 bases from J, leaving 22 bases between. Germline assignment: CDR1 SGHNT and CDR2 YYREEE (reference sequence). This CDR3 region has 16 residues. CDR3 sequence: CASSLGGRAQVGGQYF. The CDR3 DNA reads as TGTGCCAGCAGCTTGGGTGGGCGGGCCCAAGTTGGCGGGCAGTACTTC.

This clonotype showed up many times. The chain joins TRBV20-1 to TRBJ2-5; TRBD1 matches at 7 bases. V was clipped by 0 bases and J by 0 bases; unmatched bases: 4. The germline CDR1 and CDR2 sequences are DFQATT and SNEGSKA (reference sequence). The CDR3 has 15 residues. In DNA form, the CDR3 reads TGCAGTGCTAGAGATTGGGGGACAGACCAAGAGACCCAGTACTTC. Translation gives CSARDWGTDQETQYF.

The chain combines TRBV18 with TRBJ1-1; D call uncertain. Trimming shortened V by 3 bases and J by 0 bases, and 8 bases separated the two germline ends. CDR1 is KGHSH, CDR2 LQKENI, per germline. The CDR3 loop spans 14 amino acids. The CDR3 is CASSPEQMNTEAFF. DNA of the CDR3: TGTGCCAGCTCACCTGAACAGATGAACACTGAAGCTTTCTTT.

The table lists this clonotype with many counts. The CDR3 reads CASSHAQGTYSEAFF. The CDR3 DNA follows: TGTGCCAGCAGCCATGCTCAGGGAACCTATTCTGAAGCTTTCTTT. The rearrangement uses TRBV7-2 and TRBJ1-1; D may be TRBD1 (5 bases). This CDR3 contains 15 residues. Germline CDR1 is SGHTA and CDR2 is FQGNSA. V gave up 5 bases and J gave up 6 bases, with 19 bases separating them.

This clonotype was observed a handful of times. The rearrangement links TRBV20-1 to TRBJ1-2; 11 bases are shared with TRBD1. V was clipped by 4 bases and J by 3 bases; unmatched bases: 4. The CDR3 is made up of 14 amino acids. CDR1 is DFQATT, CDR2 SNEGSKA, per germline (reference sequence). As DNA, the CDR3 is TGCAGTGCTACAAAGGGACAGGGGGACTATGGCTACACCTTC. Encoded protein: CSATKGQGDYGYTF.

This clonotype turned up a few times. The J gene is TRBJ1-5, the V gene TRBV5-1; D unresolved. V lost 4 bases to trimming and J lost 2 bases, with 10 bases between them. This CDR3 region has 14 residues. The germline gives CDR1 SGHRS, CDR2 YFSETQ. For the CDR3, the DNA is TGCGCCAGCAGCCCGGGGTGGGGCAATCAGCCCCAGCATTTT. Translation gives CASSPGWGNQPQHF. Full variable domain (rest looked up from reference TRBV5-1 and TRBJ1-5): KAGVTQTPRYLIKTRGQQVTLSCSPISGHRSVSWYQQTPGQGLQFLFEYFSETQRNKGNFPGRFSGRQFSNSRSEMNVSTLELGDSALYLCASSPGWGNQPQHFGDGTRLSIL.

The CDR3 sequence: CSGEDSSYEQYF. CDR3 coding DNA: TGCAGTGGTGAGGACAGCTCCTACGAGCAGTACTTC. The rearrangement joins TRBV20-1 to TRBJ2-7, with D perhaps TRBD1 (6 bases). V was clipped by 7 bases and J by 0 bases, with 10 bases between them. Germline V gives CDR1 DFQATT, CDR2 SNEGSKA (reference sequence). The CDR3 runs 12 residues.

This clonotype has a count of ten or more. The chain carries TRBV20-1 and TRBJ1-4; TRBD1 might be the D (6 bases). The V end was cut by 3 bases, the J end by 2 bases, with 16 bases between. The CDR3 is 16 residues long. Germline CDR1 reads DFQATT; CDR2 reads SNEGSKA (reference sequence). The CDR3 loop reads CSASGGQGRTNEKLFF. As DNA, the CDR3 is TGCAGTGCTAGCGGAGGTCAGGGGAGGACTAATGAAAAACTGTTTTTT.

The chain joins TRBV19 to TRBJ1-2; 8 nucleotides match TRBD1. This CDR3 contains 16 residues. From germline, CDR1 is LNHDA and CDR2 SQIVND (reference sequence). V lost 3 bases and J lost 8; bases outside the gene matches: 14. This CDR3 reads CASSISSGTGTSGYTF. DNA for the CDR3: TGTGCCAGTAGTATTTCCTCTGGGACAGGTACATCGGGCTACACCTTC.

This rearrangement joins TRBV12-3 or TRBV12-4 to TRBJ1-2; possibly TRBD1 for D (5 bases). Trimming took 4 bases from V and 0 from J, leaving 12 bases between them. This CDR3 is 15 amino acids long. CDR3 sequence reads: CASSYDRIPNYGYTF. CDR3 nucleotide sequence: TGTGCCAGCAGTTACGACAGAATACCTAACTATGGCTACACCTTC.

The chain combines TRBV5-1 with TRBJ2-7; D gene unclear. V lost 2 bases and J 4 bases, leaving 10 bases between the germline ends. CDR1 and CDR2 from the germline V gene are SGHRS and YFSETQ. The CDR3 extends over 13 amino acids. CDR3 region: CASSFQDGYEQYF. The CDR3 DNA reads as TGCGCCAGCAGCTTCCAGGACGGATACGAGCAGTACTTC.

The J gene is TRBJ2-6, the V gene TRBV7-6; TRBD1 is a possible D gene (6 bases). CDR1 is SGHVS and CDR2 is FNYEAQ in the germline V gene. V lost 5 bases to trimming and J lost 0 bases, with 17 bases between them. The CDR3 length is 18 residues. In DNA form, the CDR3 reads TGTGCCAGCAGCCGGCGACAGGCCGATCCCTCTGGGGCCAACGTCCTGACTTTC. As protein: CASSRRQADPSGANVLTF.

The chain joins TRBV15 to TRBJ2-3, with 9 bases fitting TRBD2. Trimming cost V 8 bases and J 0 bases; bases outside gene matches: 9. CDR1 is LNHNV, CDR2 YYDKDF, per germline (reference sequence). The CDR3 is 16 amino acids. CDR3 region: CATATSGRASTDTQYF. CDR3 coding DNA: TGTGCCACCGCAACTAGCGGGCGGGCTAGCACAGATACGCAGTATTTT.

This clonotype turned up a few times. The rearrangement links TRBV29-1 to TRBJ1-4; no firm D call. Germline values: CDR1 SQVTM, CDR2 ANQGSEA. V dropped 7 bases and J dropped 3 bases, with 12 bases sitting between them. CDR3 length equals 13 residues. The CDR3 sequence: CSGEDPANEKLFF. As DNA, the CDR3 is TGCAGCGGGGAGGACCCCGCTAATGAAAAACTGTTTTTT.

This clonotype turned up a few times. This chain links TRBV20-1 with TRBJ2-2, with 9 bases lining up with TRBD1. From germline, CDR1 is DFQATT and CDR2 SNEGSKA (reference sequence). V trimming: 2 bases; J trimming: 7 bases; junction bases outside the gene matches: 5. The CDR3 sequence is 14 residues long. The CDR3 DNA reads TGCAGTGCTAGACCCGGGACAGGGATCGGGGAGCTGTTTTTT. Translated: CSARPGTGIGELFF.

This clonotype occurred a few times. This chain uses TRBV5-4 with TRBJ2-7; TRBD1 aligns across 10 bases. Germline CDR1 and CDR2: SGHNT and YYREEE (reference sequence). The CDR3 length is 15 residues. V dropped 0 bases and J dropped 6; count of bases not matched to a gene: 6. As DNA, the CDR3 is TGTGCCAGCAGCTTGGGGGACAGGGGATACATCGAGCAGTACTTC. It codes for CASSLGDRGYIEQYF.